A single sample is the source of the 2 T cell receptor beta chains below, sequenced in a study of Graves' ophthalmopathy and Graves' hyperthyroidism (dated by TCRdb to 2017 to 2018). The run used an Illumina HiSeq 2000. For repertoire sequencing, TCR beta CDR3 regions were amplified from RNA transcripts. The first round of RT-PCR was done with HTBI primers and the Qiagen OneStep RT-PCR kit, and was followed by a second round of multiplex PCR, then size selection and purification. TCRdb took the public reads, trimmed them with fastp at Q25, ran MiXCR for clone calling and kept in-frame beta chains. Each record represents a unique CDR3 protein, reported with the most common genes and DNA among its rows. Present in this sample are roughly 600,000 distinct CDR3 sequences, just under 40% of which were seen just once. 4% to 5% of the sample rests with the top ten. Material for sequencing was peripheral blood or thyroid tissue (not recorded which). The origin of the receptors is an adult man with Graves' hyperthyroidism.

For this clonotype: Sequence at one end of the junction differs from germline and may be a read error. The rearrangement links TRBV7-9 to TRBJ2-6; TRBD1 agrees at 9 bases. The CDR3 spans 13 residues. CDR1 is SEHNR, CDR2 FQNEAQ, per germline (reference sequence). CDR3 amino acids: CASSSIQGAGIAF. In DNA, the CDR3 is TGTGCCAGTAGTAGCATACAGGGGGCGGGTATTGCTTTC.

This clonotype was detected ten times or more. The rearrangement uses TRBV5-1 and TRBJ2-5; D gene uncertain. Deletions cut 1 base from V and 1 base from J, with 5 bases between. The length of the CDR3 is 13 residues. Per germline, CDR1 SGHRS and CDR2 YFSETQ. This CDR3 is CASSLPGQETQYF. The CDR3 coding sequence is TGCGCCAGCAGCTTGCCAGGCCAAGAGACCCAGTACTTC.